This T cell receptor beta chain was sequenced in a study of T cell repertoires in cytomegalovirus infection. Overall study context: Public TCR beta signatures indicated both CMV infection and matching HLA type. Study-wide results and caveats: In two of eight donors, the top clonotype was HLA-C-restricted CMV-specific.

One entry per CDR3 protein results from TCRdb running MiXCR on the reads. The sample consists of about 740,000 distinct CDR3 sequences, approximately 40% of them appearing once. In this sample, this clonotype turned up many times. What it recognizes is unknown. Germline CDR1 and CDR2: SQVTM and ANQGSEA. The length of the CDR3 is 12 residues. Trimming stripped 5 bases from V and 4 bases from J, with 11 bases between. What was sequenced was PBMCs. The clonotype comes from a human donor in good health (CMV status not recorded). Some clones in this sample may be carry-over from other donors' samples. This rearrangement joins TRBV29-1 to TRBJ1-2; D may be TRBD1 (5 bases). The CDR3 loop is CSVYGAFYGYTF. CDR3 DNA sequence: TGCAGCGTTTACGGGGCTTTCTATGGCTACACCTTC.